These 4 T cell receptor beta chains originate from one sample sequenced in a study of shared clonotypes between healthy human individuals. Profiled with immunoSEQ multiplex PCR; TCRdb holds only in-frame clones, not every one. Found here are some 1.1 million clones, approximately 77% of them singletons; the top ten hold almost 0.9%. The source material was memory CD4+ T cells from PBMCs. Described subset: CD45RA-negative fraction. The receptors derive from a man between 18 and 35 years old in good health. Some clones in this sample may be carry-over from other donors' samples.

The chain couples TRBV7-9 to TRBJ2-1, with TRBD1 matching 7 bases. Germline V CDR1 and CDR2: SEHNR, FQNEAQ (reference sequence). The CDR3 is 16 amino acids. V lost 6 bases, J lost 0 bases, and 8 bases stayed unmatched. This CDR3 is CASRTQQGFSYNEQFF. The DNA for the CDR3 is TGTGCCAGCAGAACGCAACAGGGGTTCTCCTACAATGAGCAGTTCTTC.

Note on this clone: At one end, the junction sequence differs from germline, possibly due to a read error. This sequence joins TRBV15 and TRBJ1-4, with TRBD1 matching over 7 bases. The CDR3 has 15 amino acids. The germline CDR1 and CDR2 sequences are LNHNV and YYDKDF (reference sequence). The DNA of the CDR3 is TGTGCCACCAGCGGAGATGGACAGGTCCGTGAAAAACTGTTTTTT. Protein: CATSGDGQVREKLFF.

The chain recombines TRBV21-1 with TRBJ2-3; TRBD1, the D gene given by the table, was not confirmed from the DNA. TRBV21-1 is a listed pseudogene. This CDR3 contains 14 residues. CDR3 region: CASTGDRGTDTQYF. In nucleotides, the CDR3 is TGTGCCAGCACAGGGGACAGGGGAACAGATACGCAGTATTTT.

The chain recombines TRBV5-1 with TRBJ1-4; tentative D call: TRBD1 (5 bases). The CDR3 consists of 13 residues. With 4 bases removed from V and 13 bases from J, the gap between germline ends came to 17 bases. The germline V gene encodes CDR1 SGHRS and CDR2 YFSETQ. CDR3 residues: CASSREGKMGLFF. In DNA form, the CDR3 reads TGCGCCAGCAGCCGGGAGGGGAAGATGGGACTGTTTTTT.